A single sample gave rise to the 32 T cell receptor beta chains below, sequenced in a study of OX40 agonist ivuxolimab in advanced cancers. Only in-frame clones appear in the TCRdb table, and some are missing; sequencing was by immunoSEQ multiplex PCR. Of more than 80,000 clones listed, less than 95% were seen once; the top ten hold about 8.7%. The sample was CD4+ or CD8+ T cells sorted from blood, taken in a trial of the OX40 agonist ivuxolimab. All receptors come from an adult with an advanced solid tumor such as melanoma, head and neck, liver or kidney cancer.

DNA for the CDR3: TGCGCCAGCAGCTTGGCGAGAAACTCTGGAAACACCATATATTTT. Encoded protein: CASSLARNSGNTIYF. This chain connects TRBV5-1 to TRBJ1-3; D is ambiguous. The CDR3 runs 15 residues. V lost 0 bases to trimming and J lost 0 bases, with 7 bases between them. Per germline, CDR1 SGHRS and CDR2 YFSETQ.

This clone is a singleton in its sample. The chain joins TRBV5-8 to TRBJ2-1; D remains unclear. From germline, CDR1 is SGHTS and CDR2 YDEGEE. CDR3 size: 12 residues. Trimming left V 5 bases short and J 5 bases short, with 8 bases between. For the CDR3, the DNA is TGTGCCAGCAGGACGGTAAACAATGAGCAGTTCTTC. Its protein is CASRTVNNEQFF. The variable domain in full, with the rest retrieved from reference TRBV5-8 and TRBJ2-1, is EAGVTQSPTHLIKTRGQQATLRCSPISGHTSVYWYQQALGLGLQFLLWYDEGEERNRGNFPPRFSGRQFPNYSSELNVNALELEDSALYLCASRTVNNEQFFGPGTRLTVL.

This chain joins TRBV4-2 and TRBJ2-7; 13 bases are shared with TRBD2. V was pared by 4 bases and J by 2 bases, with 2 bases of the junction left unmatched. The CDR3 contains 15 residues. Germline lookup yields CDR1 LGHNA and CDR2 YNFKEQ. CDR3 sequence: CASSPGLAGTYEQYF. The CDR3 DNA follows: TGTGCCAGCAGCCCGGGACTAGCGGGAACCTACGAGCAGTACTTC.

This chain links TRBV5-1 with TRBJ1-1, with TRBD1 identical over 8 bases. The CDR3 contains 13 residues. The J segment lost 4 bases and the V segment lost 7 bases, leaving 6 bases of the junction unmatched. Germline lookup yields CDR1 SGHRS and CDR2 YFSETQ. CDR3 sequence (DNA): TGCGCCAGCTCCCAGGGGGCTGGCACTGAAGCTTTCTTT. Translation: CASSQGAGTEAFF.

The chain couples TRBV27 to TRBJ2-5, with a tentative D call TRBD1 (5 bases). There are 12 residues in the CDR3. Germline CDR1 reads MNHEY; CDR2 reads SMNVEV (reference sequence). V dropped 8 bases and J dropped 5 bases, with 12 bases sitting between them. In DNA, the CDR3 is TGTGCCAGCTGGCAGGGTTCGGAGACCCAGTACTTC. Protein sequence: CASWQGSETQYF.

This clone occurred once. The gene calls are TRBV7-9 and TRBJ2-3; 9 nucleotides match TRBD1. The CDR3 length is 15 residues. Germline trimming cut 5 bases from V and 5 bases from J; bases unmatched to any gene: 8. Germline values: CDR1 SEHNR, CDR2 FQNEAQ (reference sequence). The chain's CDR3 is CASSPWDRVGDTQYF. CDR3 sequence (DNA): TGTGCCAGCAGCCCTTGGGACAGGGTAGGAGATACGCAGTATTTT. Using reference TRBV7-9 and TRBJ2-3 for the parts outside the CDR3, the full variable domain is DTGVSQNPRHKITKRGQNVTFRCDPISEHNRLYWYRQTLGQGPEFLTYFQNEAQLEKSRLLSDRFSAERPKGSFSTLEIQRTEQGDSAMYLCASSPWDRVGDTQYFGPGTRLTVL.

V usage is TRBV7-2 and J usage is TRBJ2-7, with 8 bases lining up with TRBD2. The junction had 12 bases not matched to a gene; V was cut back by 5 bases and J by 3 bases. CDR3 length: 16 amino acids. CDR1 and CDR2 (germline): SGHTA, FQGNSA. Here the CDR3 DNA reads TGTGCCAGCAGCCAGCGAACGGGAGGGAGGAACTACGAGCAGTACTTC. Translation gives CASSQRTGGRNYEQYF. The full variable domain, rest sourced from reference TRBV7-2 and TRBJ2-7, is GAGVSQSPSNKVTEKGKDVELRCDPISGHTALYWYRQSLGQGLEFLIYFQGNSAPDKSGLPSDRFSAERTGGSVSTLTIQRTQQEDSAVYLCASSQRTGGRNYEQYFGPGTRLTVT.

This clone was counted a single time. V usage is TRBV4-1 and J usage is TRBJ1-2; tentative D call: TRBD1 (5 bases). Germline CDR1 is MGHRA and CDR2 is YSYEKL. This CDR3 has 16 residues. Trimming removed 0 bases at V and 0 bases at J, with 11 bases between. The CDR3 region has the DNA TGCGCCAGCAGCCAAGATTGGGGACGACCTAACTATGGCTACACCTTC. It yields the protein CASSQDWGRPNYGYTF.

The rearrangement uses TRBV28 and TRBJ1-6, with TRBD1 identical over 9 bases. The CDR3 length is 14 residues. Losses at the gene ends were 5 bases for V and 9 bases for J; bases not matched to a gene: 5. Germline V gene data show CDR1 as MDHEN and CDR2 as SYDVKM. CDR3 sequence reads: CASSPGTGFSPLHF. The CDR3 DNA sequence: TGTGCCAGCAGTCCCGGGACAGGGTTTTCACCCCTCCACTTT. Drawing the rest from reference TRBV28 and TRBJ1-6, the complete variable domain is DVKVTQSSRYLVKRTGEKVFLECVQDMDHENMFWYRQDPGLGLRLIYFSYDVKMKEKGDIPEGYSVSREKKERFSLILESASTNQTSMYLCASSPGTGFSPLHFGNGTRLTVT.

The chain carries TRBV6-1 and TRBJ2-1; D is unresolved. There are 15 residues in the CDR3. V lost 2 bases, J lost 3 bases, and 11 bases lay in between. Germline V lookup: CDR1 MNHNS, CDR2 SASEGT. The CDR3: CASSESKLFYNEQFF. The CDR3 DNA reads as TGTGCCAGCAGTGAATCGAAACTCTTCTACAATGAGCAGTTCTTC.

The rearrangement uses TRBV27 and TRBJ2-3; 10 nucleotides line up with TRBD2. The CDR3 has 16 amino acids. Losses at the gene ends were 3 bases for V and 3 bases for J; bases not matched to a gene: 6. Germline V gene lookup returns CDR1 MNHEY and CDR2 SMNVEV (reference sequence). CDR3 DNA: TGTGCCAGCAGTTTCGCCACTAGCGGGATTACAGATACGCAGTATTTT. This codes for CASSFATSGITDTQYF.

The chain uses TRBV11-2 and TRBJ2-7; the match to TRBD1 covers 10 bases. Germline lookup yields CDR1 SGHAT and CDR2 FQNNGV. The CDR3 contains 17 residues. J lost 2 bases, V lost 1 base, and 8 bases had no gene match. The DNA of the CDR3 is TGTGCCAGCAGCTTAGGGGTCTCCGGGACAGGGGCCTACGAGCAGTACTTC. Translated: CASSLGVSGTGAYEQYF.

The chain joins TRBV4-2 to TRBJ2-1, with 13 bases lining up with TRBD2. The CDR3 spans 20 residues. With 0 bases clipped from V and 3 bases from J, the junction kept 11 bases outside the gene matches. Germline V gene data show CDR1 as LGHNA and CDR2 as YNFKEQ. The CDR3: CASSQDGSGLAGANYNEQFF. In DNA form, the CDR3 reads TGTGCCAGCAGCCAAGATGGGTCCGGACTAGCGGGAGCGAACTACAATGAGCAGTTCTTC.

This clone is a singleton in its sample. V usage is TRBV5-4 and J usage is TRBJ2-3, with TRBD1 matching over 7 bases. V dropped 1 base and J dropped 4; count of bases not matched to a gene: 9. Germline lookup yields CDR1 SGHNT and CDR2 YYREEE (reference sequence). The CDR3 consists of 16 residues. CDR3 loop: CASSLLTSQGADTQYF. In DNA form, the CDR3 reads TGTGCCAGCAGCTTGCTCACGTCGCAGGGGGCAGATACGCAGTATTTT. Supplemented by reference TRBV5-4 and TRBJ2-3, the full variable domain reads ETGVTQSPTHLIKTRGQQVTLRCSSQSGHNTVSWYQQALGQGPQFIFQYYREEENGRGNFPPRFSGLQFPNYSSELNVNALELDDSALYLCASSLLTSQGADTQYFGPGTRLTVL.

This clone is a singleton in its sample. The CDR3 DNA sequence: TGTGCCAGCAGTGAAGGCGGGCCGAGCTCCTATAATTCACCCCTCCACTTT. Translation: CASSEGGPSSYNSPLHF. The rearrangement uses TRBV2 and TRBJ1-6; D is uncertain. Trimming shortened V by 1 base and J by 0 bases, and 10 bases separated the two germline ends. Germline CDR1 SNHLY, CDR2 FYNNEI. The CDR3 has 17 amino acids.

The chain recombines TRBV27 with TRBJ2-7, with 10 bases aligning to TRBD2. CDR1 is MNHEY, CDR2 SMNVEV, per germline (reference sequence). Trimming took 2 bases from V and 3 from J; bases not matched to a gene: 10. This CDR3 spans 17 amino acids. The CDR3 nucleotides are TGTGCCAGCAGTTTAGCAGCGCGGACTAGCGGATACTACGAGCAGTACTTC. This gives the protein CASSLAARTSGYYEQYF.

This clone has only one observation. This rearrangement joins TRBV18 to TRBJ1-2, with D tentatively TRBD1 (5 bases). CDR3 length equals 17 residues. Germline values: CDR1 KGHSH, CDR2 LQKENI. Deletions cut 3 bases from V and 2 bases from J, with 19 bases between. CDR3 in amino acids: CASSPDSYPRGNYGYTF. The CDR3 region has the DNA TGTGCCAGCTCACCCGACAGCTACCCCCGGGGGAACTATGGCTACACCTTC.

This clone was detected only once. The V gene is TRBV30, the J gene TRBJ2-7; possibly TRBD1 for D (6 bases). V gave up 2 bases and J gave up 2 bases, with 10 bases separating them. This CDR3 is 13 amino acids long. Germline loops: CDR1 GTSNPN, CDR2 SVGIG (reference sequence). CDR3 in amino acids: CAWSLGHPYEQYF. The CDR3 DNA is TGTGCCTGGAGTTTGGGACACCCCTACGAGCAGTACTTC. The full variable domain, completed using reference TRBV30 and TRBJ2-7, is SQTIHQWPATLVQPVGSPLSLECTVEGTSNPNLYWYRQAAGRGLQLLFYSVGIGQISSEVPQNLSASRPQDRQFILSSKKLLLSDSGFYLCAWSLGHPYEQYFGPGTRLTVT.

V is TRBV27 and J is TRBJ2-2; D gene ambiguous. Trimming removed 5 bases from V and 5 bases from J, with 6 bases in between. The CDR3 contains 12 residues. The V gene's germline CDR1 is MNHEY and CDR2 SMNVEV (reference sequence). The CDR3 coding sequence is TGTGCCAGCAGTCTCAGGACCGGGGAGCTGTTTTTT. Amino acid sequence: CASSLRTGELFF.

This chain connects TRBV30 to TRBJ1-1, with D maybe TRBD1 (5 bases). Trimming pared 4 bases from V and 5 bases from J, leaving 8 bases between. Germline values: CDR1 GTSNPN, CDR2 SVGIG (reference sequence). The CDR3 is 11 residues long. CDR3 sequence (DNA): TGTGCCTGGACCAGGGTGACTGAAGCTTTCTTT. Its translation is CAWTRVTEAFF.

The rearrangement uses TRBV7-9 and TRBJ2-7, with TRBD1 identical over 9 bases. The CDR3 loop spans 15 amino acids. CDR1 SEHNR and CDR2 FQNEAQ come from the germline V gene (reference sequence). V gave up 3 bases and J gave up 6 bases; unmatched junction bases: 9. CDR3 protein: CASSLTGQGAVEQYF. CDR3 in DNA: TGTGCCAGCAGCTTGACGGGACAGGGAGCTGTCGAGCAGTACTTC.

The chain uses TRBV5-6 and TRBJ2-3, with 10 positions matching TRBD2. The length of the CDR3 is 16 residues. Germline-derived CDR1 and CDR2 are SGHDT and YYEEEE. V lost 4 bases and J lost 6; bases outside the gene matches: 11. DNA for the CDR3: TGTGCCAGCAGCCTCCCTCAAGCGGGAGGGTGGGATACGCAGTATTTT. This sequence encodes CASSLPQAGGWDTQYF.

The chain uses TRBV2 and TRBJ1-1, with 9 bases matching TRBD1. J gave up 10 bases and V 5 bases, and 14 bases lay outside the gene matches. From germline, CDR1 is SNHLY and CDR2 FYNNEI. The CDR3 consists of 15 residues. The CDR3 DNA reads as TGTGCCAGCAGTACTTTCACAGGGGGCGGTGATCCAGCTTTCTTT. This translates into CASSTFTGGGDPAFF.

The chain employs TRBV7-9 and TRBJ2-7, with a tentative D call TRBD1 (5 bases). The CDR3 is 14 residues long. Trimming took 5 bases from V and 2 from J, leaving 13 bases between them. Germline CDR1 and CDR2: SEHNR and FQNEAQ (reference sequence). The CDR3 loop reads CASSSGQGPYEQYF. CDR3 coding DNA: TGTGCCAGCAGCAGTGGACAAGGGCCCTACGAGCAGTACTTC.

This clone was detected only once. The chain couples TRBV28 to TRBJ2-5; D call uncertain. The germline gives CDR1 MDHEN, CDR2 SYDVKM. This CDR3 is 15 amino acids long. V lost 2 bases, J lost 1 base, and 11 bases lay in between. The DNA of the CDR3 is TGTGCCAGCAGTTTAGGGTTAGGGCGCCAAGAGACCCAGTACTTC. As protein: CASSLGLGRQETQYF.

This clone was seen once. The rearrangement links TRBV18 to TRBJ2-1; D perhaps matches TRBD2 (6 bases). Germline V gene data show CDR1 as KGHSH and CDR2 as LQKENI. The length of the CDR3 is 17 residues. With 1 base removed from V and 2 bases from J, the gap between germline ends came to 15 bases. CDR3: CASSPLSFAGPYNEQFF. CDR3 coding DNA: TGTGCCAGCTCACCACTTTCATTTGCGGGGCCCTACAATGAGCAGTTCTTC.

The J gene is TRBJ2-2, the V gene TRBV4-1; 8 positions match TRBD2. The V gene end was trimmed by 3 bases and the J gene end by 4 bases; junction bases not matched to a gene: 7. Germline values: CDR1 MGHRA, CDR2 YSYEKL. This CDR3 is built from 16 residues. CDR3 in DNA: TGCGCCAGCAGCCAGCCCGCAGCGGGGGTCACCGGGGAGCTGTTTTTT. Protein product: CASSQPAAGVTGELFF.

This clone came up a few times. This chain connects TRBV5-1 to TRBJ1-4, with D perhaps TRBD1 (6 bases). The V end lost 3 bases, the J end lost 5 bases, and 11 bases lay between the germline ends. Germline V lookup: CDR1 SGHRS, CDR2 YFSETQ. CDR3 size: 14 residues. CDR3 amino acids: CASSSSGGNEKLFF. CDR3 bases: TGCGCCAGCAGCTCATCGGGGGGCAATGAAAAACTGTTTTTT.

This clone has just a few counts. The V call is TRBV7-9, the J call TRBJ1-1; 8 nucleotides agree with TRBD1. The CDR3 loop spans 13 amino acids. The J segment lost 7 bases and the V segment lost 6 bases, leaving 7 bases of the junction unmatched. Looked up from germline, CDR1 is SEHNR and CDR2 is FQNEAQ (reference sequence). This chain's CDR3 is CASRLTTGGEAFF. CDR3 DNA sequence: TGTGCCAGCAGATTAACTACAGGGGGTGAAGCTTTCTTT. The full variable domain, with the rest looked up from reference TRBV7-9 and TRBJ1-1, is DTGVSQNPRHKITKRGQNVTFRCDPISEHNRLYWYRQTLGQGPEFLTYFQNEAQLEKSRLLSDRFSAERPKGSFSTLEIQRTEQGDSAMYLCASRLTTGGEAFFGQGTRLTVV.

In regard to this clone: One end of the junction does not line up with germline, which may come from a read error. Here the CDR3 reads CASSLARDYKETQYF. The CDR3 nucleotides are TGTGCTAGCAGCTTAGCCCGGGACTATAAAGAGACCCAGTACTTC. The chain carries TRBV7-7 and TRBJ2-5; 7 nucleotides align to TRBD2. The CDR3 runs to 15 residues. Germline CDR1 reads SSHAT; CDR2 reads FNYEAQ (reference sequence).

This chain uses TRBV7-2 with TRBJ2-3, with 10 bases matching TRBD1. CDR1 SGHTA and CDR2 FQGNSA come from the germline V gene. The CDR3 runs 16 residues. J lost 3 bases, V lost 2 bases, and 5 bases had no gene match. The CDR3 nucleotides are TGTGCCAGCAGCTTAACGACAGGGGGCAGGACAGATACGCAGTATTTT. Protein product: CASSLTTGGRTDTQYF.

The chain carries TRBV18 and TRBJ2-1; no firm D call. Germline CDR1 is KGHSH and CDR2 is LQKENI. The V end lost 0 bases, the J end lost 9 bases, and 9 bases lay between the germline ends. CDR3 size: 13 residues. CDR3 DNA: TGTGCCAGCTCACCACCGTCGAGTGGTGAGCAGTTCTTC. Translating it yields CASSPPSSGEQFF.